This TCR beta chain was recorded in a study of human CD8 memory T cell subsets. It was UMI-labeled 5' RACE by which the TCR beta libraries were made. No DNA is given; TCRdb re-called the 5' RACE reads and lists each CDR3 protein once. The sample includes 3,000 to 4,500 distinct CDR3 sequences. Points on this clonotype: Its matching antigen is unknown.

The CDR3 extends over 15 amino acids. It was by negative magnetic separation that total CD8+ T cells were enriched. Whole-study results and caveats: Chao1 estimates pointed to stem-like memory T cells having more diversity than precursor exhausted T cells did.

The TCR was taken from a human donor in good health. Specimen: CD8+ effector memory T cells (TEM) sorted from PBMCs. The subset: effector memory CD8 T cells, CCR7- CD45RO+ CD95+. The chain joins TRBV21-1 to TRBJ1-5. TRBV21-1 is a pseudogene. The CDR3 is CASSKAQGLKQPQHF.